This TCR beta chain is from a study of T cell changes during pregnancy in multiple sclerosis. Sequencing was performed with immunoSEQ multiplex PCR; in TCRdb, only in-frame clones are kept and a portion is missing. This table has tens of thousands of clones, approximately 90% appearing once. V shed 7 bases and J shed 3 bases, with 22 bases lying between them. Looked up from germline, CDR1 is LNHDA and CDR2 is SQIVND (reference sequence). This CDR3 comprises 16 residues. The chain uses TRBV19 and TRBJ2-7, with D possibly matching TRBD1 (6 bases). Here the sequenced sample was CD4+ T cells from peripheral blood mononuclear cells, taken in the first trimester of pregnancy. The source of this sequence is a female donor with multiple sclerosis, enrolled in a pregnancy study. This CDR3 is CASTNAVGTPFYEQYF. The CDR3 DNA reads TGTGCCAGTACCAATGCGGTGGGGACACCTTTCTACGAGCAGTACTTC.